This TCR beta chain stems from a study of blood T cells in healthy people across ages. Then a second PCR, running about 6 to 12 cycles, was carried out with a sample-barcoded 5' primer and a J-beta primer mix. Every molecule of cDNA carried a tag from a template-switch adaptor with 12 random nucleotides. TCRdb independently ran MiXCR on the 5' RACE reads; one entry per CDR3 protein. The sample lists about 1.8 million distinct CDR3 sequences; about 50% were seen once. V lost 8 bases, J lost 5 bases, and 25 bases lay in between. CDR1 and CDR2 (germline): MGHDK, SYGVNS. This CDR3 is 16 amino acids long. The sample consisted of blood. This chain links TRBV25-1 with TRBJ2-7, with TRBD2 as a possible D gene (5 bases). The receptor comes from a woman in her thirties or forties in good health. The chain's CDR3 is CASAKPESVYGDEQYF. CDR3 bases: TGTGCCAGCGCCAAGCCGGAGTCCGTATACGGGGACGAGCAGTACTTC.